The sequence of this T cell receptor (beta chain) was determined in a study of blood T cell repertoires in COVID-19. Overall study context: There were acute and convalescent COVID-19 samples, and they came from the United States, Italy and Spain.

Original processing notes: Nucleated cell counts were estimated from reference gene primer amplification. Produced via immunoSEQ multiplex PCR; TCRdb's table is partial and in-frame only. V, J and clone size are those of that table, while D and trimming were read from the DNA. Here the sample spans about 110,000 clones, approximately 70% being singletons. The germline V gene has CDR1 DFQATT and CDR2 SNEGSKA (reference sequence). The CDR3 length is 11 residues. V was shortened by 6 bases and J by 4 bases, with 7 bases between the two germline ends. The source is a woman in her fifties or sixties with acute or convalescent COVID-19. The sample consisted of peripheral blood. This chain connects TRBV20-1 to TRBJ1-3; D ambiguous. CDR3 region: CSAVRGNTIYF. CDR3 coding DNA: TGCAGTGCCGTCAGAGGAAACACCATATATTTT.